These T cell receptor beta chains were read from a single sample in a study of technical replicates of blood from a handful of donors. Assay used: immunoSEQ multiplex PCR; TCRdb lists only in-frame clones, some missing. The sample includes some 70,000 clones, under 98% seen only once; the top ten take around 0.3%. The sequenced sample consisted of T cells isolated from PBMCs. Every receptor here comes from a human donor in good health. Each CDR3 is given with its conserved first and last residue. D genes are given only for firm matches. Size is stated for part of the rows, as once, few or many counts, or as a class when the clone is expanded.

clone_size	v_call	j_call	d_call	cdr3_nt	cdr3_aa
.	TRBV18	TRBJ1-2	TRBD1	TGTGCCAGCTCACCAGGCATACAGGGGGAAGGCTACACCTTC	CASSPGIQGEGYTF
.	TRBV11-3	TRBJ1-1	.	TGTGCCAGCAGCTTAGAGGGAGGGGAAACTGAAGCTTTCTTT	CASSLEGGETEAFF
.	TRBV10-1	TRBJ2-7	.	TGCGCCAGCAGTCCCCCGGGACATTCCTACGAGCAGTACTTC	CASSPPGHSYEQYF
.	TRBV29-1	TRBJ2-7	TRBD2	TGCAGCGGGAAGGTGGGGGGGAACGAGCAGTACTTC	CSGKVGGNEQYF
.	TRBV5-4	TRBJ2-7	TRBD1	TGTGCCAGCAGCGGGGGACAGGGGATTTACGAGCAGTACTTC	CASSGGQGIYEQYF
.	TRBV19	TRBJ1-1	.	TGTGCCAGTAGGTACCAAGGGGTGTACACTGAAGCTTTCTTT	CASRYQGVYTEAFF
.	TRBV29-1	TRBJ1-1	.	TGCAGCGTTGGGGGGGGGCAGGGAGCTTTCTTT	CSVGGGQGAFF
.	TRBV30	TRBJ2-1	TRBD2	TGTGCCTGGAGCGGTTGGACTAGCGGGAGGGCCGTTGAAAATGAGCAGTTCTTC	CAWSGWTSGRAVENEQFF
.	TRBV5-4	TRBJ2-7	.	TGTGCCAGCAGCTTGGATCTAGGCGATTACGAGCAGTACTTC	CASSLDLGDYEQYF
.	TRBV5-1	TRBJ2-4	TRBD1	TGCGCCAGCAGCAGGGACAGGGTAAAAAACATTCAGTACTTC	CASSRDRVKNIQYF
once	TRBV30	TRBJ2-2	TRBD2	TGTGCCTGGAGTGATATCGGACTAGCTGTCACCGGGGAGCTGTTTTTT	CAWSDIGLAVTGELFF
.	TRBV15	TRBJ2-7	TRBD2	TGTGCCACCAGCAGAGATCTAGCGGGAGGATACGAGCAGTACTTC	CATSRDLAGGYEQYF
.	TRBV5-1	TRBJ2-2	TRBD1	TGCGCCAGCAGCTTGGATCCCGGGACAGAGAACACCGGGGAGCTGTTTTTT	CASSLDPGTENTGELFF
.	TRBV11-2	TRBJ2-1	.	TGTGCCAGCAGCCAGACTAGGTACAATGAGCAGTTCTTC	CASSQTRYNEQFF
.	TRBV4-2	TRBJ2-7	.	TGTGCCAGCAGCCAAGATCTGGGTAGCGGCTACGAGCAGTACTTC	CASSQDLGSGYEQYF
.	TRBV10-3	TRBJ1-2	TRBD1	TGTGCCATCGGCACCCAGGGGGCTGAGGATGGCTACACCTTC	CAIGTQGAEDGYTF
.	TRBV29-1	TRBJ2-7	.	TGCAGCGTTGGGTGGCTCGGCAGGGTGGACGAGCAGTACTTC	CSVGWLGRVDEQYF
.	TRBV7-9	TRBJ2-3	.	TGTGCCAGCAGCTTAGCGGGAGTAGGGAATACGCAGTATTTT	CASSLAGVGNTQYF
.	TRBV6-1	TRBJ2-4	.	TGTGCCAGCAGTGAAGAATTAGGGGTAAACATTCAGTACTTC	CASSEELGVNIQYF
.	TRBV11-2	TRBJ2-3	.	TGTGCCAGCAGCCCCGTGATGTGGCCAGATACGCAGTATTTT	CASSPVMWPDTQYF
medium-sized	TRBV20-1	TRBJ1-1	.	TGCAGTGCAACGGAGTTCACTGAAGCTTTCTTT	CSATEFTEAFF
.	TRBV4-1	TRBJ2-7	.	TGCGCCAGCAGCCAAGTTCGCGGGAATTCCTACGAGCAGTACTTC	CASSQVRGNSYEQYF
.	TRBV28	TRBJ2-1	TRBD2	TGTGCCAGCAACTTGGGACTAGCGGGAGGGTACAATGAGCAGTTCTTC	CASNLGLAGGYNEQFF
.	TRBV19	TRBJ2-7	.	TGTGCCAGTAGTATTGGCAGGGGAAGCGAGCAGTACTTC	CASSIGRGSEQYF
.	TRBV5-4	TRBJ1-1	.	TGTGCCAGCAGCTTGGAACAGGGGAACACTGAAGCTTTCTTT	CASSLEQGNTEAFF
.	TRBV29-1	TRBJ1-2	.	TGCAGCGTTACTGACTACGACTACACCTTC	CSVTDYDYTF
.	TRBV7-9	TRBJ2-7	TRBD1	TGTGCCAGCAGCTTAACAGGGGCCGAGCAGTACTTC	CASSLTGAEQYF
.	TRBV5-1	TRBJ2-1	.	TGCGCCAGCAGCTTCCGAAATAGCGGCGACGAGCAGTTCTTC	CASSFRNSGDEQFF
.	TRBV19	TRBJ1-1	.	TGTGCCAGTAGTCCACACAGAGACACTGAAGCTTTCTTT	CASSPHRDTEAFF
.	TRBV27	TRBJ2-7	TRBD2	TGTGCCAGCAGTCCTTTCGGGACTAGCGGCCCCTACGAGCAGTACTTC	CASSPFGTSGPYEQYF
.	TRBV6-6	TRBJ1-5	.	TGTGCCAGCAGCCCCACGGGGTCGAGGGTCAATCAGCCCCAGCATTTT	CASSPTGSRVNQPQHF
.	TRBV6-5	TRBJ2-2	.	TGTGCCAGCAGTTACGAGGGCACCGGGGAGCTGTTTTTT	CASSYEGTGELFF
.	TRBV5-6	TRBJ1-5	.	TGTGCCAGCACCAATTGGGGGCTGAGCAATCAGCCCCAGCATTTT	CASTNWGLSNQPQHF
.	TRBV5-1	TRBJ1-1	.	TGCGCCAGCAGCTTGGCGGACACTGAAGCTTTCTTT	CASSLADTEAFF
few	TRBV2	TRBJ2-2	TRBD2	TGTGCCAGCACAGTCCGACTAGCGGGCCGTGCCGGGGAGCTGTTTTTT	CASTVRLAGRAGELFF
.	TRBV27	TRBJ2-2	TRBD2	TGTGCCAGCAGTCTCAAAGCGGGAGTGCGAACCGGGGAGCTGTTTTTT	CASSLKAGVRTGELFF
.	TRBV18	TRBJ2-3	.	TGTGCCAGCTCACCAACCAGGTTCACAGATACGCAGTATTTT	CASSPTRFTDTQYF
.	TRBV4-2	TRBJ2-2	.	TGTGCCAGCAGCCAAGAGGAGGGGGCAGACACCGGGGAGCTGTTTTTT	CASSQEEGADTGELFF
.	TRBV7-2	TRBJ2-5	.	TGTGCCAGCCAGAGTCCGGGATACGAGACCCAGTACTTC	CASQSPGYETQYF
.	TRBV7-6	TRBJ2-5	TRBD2	TGTGCCAGCAGCTTAGCGCCGCGGGAGTTGGAGACCCAGTACTTC	CASSLAPRELETQYF
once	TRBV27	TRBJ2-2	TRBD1	TGTGCCAGCAGTATGACAGGGCTTGTCGGGGAGCTGTTTTTT	CASSMTGLVGELFF
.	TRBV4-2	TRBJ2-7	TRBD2	TGTGCCAGCAGCCAAGCTACTAGCGAGATCTACGAGCAGTACTTC	CASSQATSEIYEQYF
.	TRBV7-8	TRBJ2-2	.	TGTGCCAGCAGCTCAACAAACGCAAACACCGGGGAGCTGTTTTTT	CASSSTNANTGELFF
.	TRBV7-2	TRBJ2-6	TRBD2	TGTGCCAGCAGCCTTCTAGCGGGAGCTGCTGGGGCCAACGTCCTGACTTTC	CASSLLAGAAGANVLTF
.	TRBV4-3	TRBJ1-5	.	TGCGCCAGCAGCCCCGACAGGAATCAGCCCCAGCATTTT	CASSPDRNQPQHF
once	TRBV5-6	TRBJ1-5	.	TGTGCCAGCAGCTTGGGAGTCGGGGGGTCCCGGGCCGATCAGCCCCAGCATTTT	CASSLGVGGSRADQPQHF
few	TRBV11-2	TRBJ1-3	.	TGTGCCAGCAGCTTCGGGAGGGGGACTGGAAACACCATATATTTT	CASSFGRGTGNTIYF
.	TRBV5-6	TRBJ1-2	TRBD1	TGTGCCAGCAGCGACACAGGGGAACTCTATGGCTACACCTTC	CASSDTGELYGYTF
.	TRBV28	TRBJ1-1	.	TGTGCCAGCAGTTTAACAGGGACGAACACTGAAGCTTTCTTT	CASSLTGTNTEAFF
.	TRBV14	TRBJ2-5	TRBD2	TGTGCCAGCAGCCAAGAACTAGCGGGAGTGGAGACCCAGTACTTC	CASSQELAGVETQYF
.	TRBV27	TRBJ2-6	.	TGTGCCAGCAGTTCCGAGTACTCTGGGGCCAACGTCCTGACTTTC	CASSSEYSGANVLTF
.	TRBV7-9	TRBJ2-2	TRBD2	TGTGCCAGCAGCTCCCCGGGAATGCCTAGCGGGGGGAACACCGGGGAGCTGTTTTTT	CASSSPGMPSGGNTGELFF
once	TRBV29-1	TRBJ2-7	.	TGCAGCGTCAGGGGGGACTACGAGCAGTACTTC	CSVRGDYEQYF
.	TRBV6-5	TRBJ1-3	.	TGTGCCAGCAGTGATCTCCGGGGATCCACCATATATTTT	CASSDLRGSTIYF
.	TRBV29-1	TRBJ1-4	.	TGCAGCGTTGAAGAGAGCTCCAACAGTGAAAAACTGTTTTTT	CSVEESSNSEKLFF
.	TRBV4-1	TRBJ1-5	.	TGCGCCAGCAGCCAGGGCAGGGAATATCAGCCCCAGCATTTT	CASSQGREYQPQHF
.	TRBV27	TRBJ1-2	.	TGTGCCAGCAGTTTTAATCCCGCAGGCCCCTTCTATGGCTACACCTTC	CASSFNPAGPFYGYTF